This T cell receptor (beta chain) was captured by sequencing in a study of regulatory T cells in long-lasting Graves disease. Germline V CDR1 and CDR2: ENHRY, SYGVKD. J was trimmed by 4 bases and V by 3 bases; bases with no gene match: 7. The CDR3 runs to 16 residues. HTBI primers from iRepertoire and Arm-PCR of CDR3 regions yielded the TCR beta libraries. Each CDR3 protein is one row after TCRdb ran MiXCR on the multiplex PCR reads. This table has about 470,000 distinct CDR3 sequences, approximately 21% appearing once. The time point: persistent/refractory GD, antithyroid drugs over 5 years with positive TRAb. The TCR library used RNA extracted from PBMCs. This clonotype occurred many times. Its antigen is undetermined. Notes on the study in general: Between persistent patients, about 2,700 public clonotypes were shared, exceeding the 800 to 1,000 shared between new patients.

Sequencing used peripheral blood mononuclear cells (PBMCs), obtained when the disease was refractory, from a patient treated with antithyroid drugs. The chain carries TRBV10-3 and TRBJ2-5; 11 bases line up with TRBD1. The sequence was obtained from a female donor with Graves disease. CDR3 coding DNA: TGTGCCATCAGTGATCCGGGACAGGGGGATCTAGAGACCCAGTACTTC. Its translation is CAISDPGQGDLETQYF.